This TCR beta chain was recovered during a study of HIV-infected patients and healthy controls. Whole-study findings and limits: Compared with healthy controls, HIV-infected patients showed less CDR3 sharing between individuals.

All unsorted peripheral T cells were captured because whole blood was used without fractionation. Enrolled donors were untreated HIV-infected adults about to begin antiretroviral therapy. In its sample, this clonotype is medium-sized (0.01 to 0.1%). Its specificity is not known. V was cut by 3 bases and J by 1 base, with 13 bases left in between. The CDR3 is 16 residues long. Reverse transcription used approximately 500 ng RNA and constant-region primers for alpha and beta. Each of the alpha and beta chains got its own library through chain-specific third strand synthesis with indices. Each CDR3 protein is one row after TCRdb ran MiXCR on the 5' RACE reads. The repertoire holds about 5,500 distinct CDR3 sequences, about 7.7% seen once, with less than 20% in the top ten.

This clonotype originated in an adult with HIV infection. J is TRBJ1-5 and V is TRBV12-3 or TRBV12-4; D possibly corresponds to TRBD1 (6 bases). The sequencing used blood, collected before antiretroviral therapy. The DNA for the CDR3 is TGTGCCAGCAGTTTGTACAGGGCCCCCAGCAATCAGCCCCAGCATTTT. It specifies CASSLYRAPSNQPQHF.